These T cell receptor beta chains were read from a single sample in a study of early T cells in non-severe SARS-CoV-2 infection. TCRdb used MiXCR to reprocess the 5' RACE reads, holding one entry per CDR3 protein. The sample lists about 33,000 distinct CDR3 sequences, 5% occurring once. The specimen was whole blood. The receptor set was obtained from an adult who was a healthcare worker with PCR-confirmed SARS-CoV-2 infection or an uninfected control (not recorded which). Each CDR3 is given with its conserved first and last residue. A D gene is named only where the DNA matches it firmly. Clone size is given for some rows only: seen once, a few or many times, or a class if the clone is expanded.

J gene | CDR3 length | V gene | clone size | D gene | CDR3 DNA | CDR3 protein
TRBJ1-6 | 15 | TRBV19 | many | - | TGTGCCAGTAGAGGGGGGAGCTCCTATAATTCACCCCTCCACTTT | CASRGGSSYNSPLHF
TRBJ2-5 | 15 | TRBV7-2 | few | - | TGTGCCAGCAGCCCGGGGGCACGGAAGCAAGAGACCCAGTACTTC | CASSPGARKQETQYF
TRBJ1-1 | 16 | TRBV12-3/TRBV12-4 | - | TRBD1 | TGTGCCAGCAGTTTAAGGGGGGACAGTGCACCTCTTGAAGCTTTCTTT | CASSLRGDSAPLEAFF
TRBJ1-2 | 19 | TRBV9 | many | - | TGTGCCAGCAGCGTAGCTCCGGGATCAATAAACCCCAGGAACTATGGCTACACCTTC | CASSVAPGSINPRNYGYTF
TRBJ2-7 | 17 | TRBV15 | - | TRBD2 | TGTGCCACCAGCAGAGTGGGGCTAGCGGGGGGGCCCCACGAGCAGTACTTC | CATSRVGLAGGPHEQYF
TRBJ1-1 | 14 | TRBV6-6 | many | TRBD1 | TGTGCCAGCAGCCTGGGACAGGGTTTTCTCGAAGCTTTCTTT | CASSLGQGFLEAFF
TRBJ2-3 | 14 | TRBV11-2 | - | - | TGTGCCAGCAGCCAAGGTCCTACCACAGATACGCAGTATTTT | CASSQGPTTDTQYF
TRBJ2-7 | 15 | TRBV20-1 | many | TRBD2 | TGCAGTGCTAGTTATGTTGCGGGGGGGATATACGAGCAGTACTTC | CSASYVAGGIYEQYF
TRBJ2-7 | 15 | TRBV18 | many | - | TGTGCCAGCTCACCATCCAGGGGGGCAGCCTACGAGCAGTACTTC | CASSPSRGAAYEQYF
TRBJ1-1 | 13 | TRBV29-1 | few | - | TGCAGCGTGTACAGGACCCGGGACACTGAAGTTTTCTTT | CSVYRTRDTEVFF
TRBJ2-1 | 14 | TRBV5-5 | many | - | TGTGCCAGCAGCCCCCTAAAGGGGTTACATGAGCAGTTCTTC | CASSPLKGLHEQFF
TRBJ1-6 | 12 | TRBV6-1 | many | - | TGTGCCAGCAGTGAAGGTAATTCACCCCTCCACTTT | CASSEGNSPLHF
TRBJ2-7 | 13 | TRBV18 | - | - | TGTGCCAGCTCACCAGGAAGCGACTACGAGCAGTACTTC | CASSPGSDYEQYF
TRBJ2-3 | 14 | TRBV6-5 | many | - | TGTGCCAGCAGTTATGGCGGGAGCACAGATACGCAGTATTTT | CASSYGGSTDTQYF
TRBJ2-3 | 11 | TRBV6-2/TRBV6-3 | few | - | TGTGCCAGCAGTGACACAGATACGCAGTATTTT | CASSDTDTQYF
TRBJ2-1 | 15 | TRBV15 | few | TRBD2 | TGTGCCACCAGCGTGGGACTAGCGGGGTACAATGAGCAGTTCTTC | CATSVGLAGYNEQFF
TRBJ1-2 | 17 | TRBV5-6 | many | - | TGTGCCAGCAGCTTGGCAACTACAGGGTTTCGTCGAAATGGCTACACCTTC | CASSLATTGFRRNGYTF
TRBJ1-5 | 12 | TRBV28 | - | - | TGTGCCGGCAACAGGAGCAATCAGCCCCAGCATTTT | CAGNRSNQPQHF
TRBJ2-7 | 17 | TRBV3-1 | many | - | TGTGCCAGCAGCCAAGGATCGTCGGGGGCCCAGAACTACGAGCAGTACTTC | CASSQGSSGAQNYEQYF
TRBJ1-5 | 14 | TRBV7-9 | - | - | TGTGCCAGCAGCTTGAAGGATAGCAATCAGCCCCAGCATTTT | CASSLKDSNQPQHF
TRBJ2-7 | 15 | TRBV5-1 | many | - | TGCGCCAGCAGCTTGGAACCGGGCCAGGCTTACGAGCAGTACTTC | CASSLEPGQAYEQYF
TRBJ2-3 | 14 | TRBV7-9 | many | - | TGTGCCAGCAGCTTGGATACCCGATCGGATACGCAGTATTTT | CASSLDTRSDTQYF
TRBJ1-6 | 13 | TRBV6-6 | many | TRBD1 | TGTGCCAGCAGGCCTACAGGGGAATCACCCCTCCACTTT | CASRPTGESPLHF
TRBJ2-7 | 15 | TRBV28 | many | - | TGTGCCAGCAGCCATGACGAAGGAAGCTCCTACGAGCAGTACTTC | CASSHDEGSSYEQYF
TRBJ2-3 | 15 | TRBV14 | few | - | TGTGCCAGCAGCCAAATGATTAGCGGAGGCCCTACGCAGTATTTT | CASSQMISGGPTQYF
TRBJ2-7 | 14 | TRBV10-3 | many | - | TGTGCCATCAGTGGAGGGTCGTTACTCTACGAGCAGTACTTC | CAISGGSLLYEQYF
TRBJ2-1 | 14 | TRBV29-1 | many | - | TGCAGCGTTGACAGGCCCCGCTCCTACAATGAGCAGTTCTTC | CSVDRPRSYNEQFF
TRBJ1-1 | 15 | TRBV27 | many | - | TGTGCCAGCAGTCGACATGGGACACCGAACACTGAAGCTTTCTTT | CASSRHGTPNTEAFF
TRBJ2-1 | 15 | TRBV7-6 | many | - | TGTGCCAGCAGCTTCGGGGCCGAGGGTCACAATGAGCAGTTCTTC | CASSFGAEGHNEQFF
TRBJ1-4 | 13 | TRBV10-3 | many | - | TGTGCCATCAGCGCAGGGAGAGGGGAAAAACTGTTTTTT | CAISAGRGEKLFF
TRBJ1-1 | 17 | TRBV5-1 | many | - | TGCGCCAGCAGCTTGGGATCTCAAATTGCAACGAACACTGAAGCTTTCTTT | CASSLGSQIATNTEAFF
TRBJ2-2 | 16 | TRBV7-9 | few | TRBD2 | TGTGCCAGCAGCCCCAGCGGGGGCCTTAACACCGGGGAGCTGTTTTTT | CASSPSGGLNTGELFF
TRBJ1-2 | 14 | TRBV7-9 | many | - | TGTGCCAGCAGCCCTCGAAACTCTAACTATGGCTACACCTTC | CASSPRNSNYGYTF
TRBJ2-3 | 14 | TRBV9 | many | - | TGTGCCAGCAGCCGAACCTCGGGCACAGATACGCAGTATTTT | CASSRTSGTDTQYF
TRBJ2-1 | 17 | TRBV28 | - | - | TGTGCCAGCAGTTTCCCAGGGTTCTTCAGCTCCTACAATGAGCAGTTCTTC | CASSFPGFFSSYNEQFF
TRBJ2-3 | 16 | TRBV11-2 | many | - | TGTGCCAGCAGCTTAGAAGGCGGTTCTAGCACAGATACGCAGTATTTT | CASSLEGGSSTDTQYF
TRBJ1-1 | 14 | TRBV29-1 | - | - | TGCAGCGTTACTAGGGTCAGCCTGAACACTGAAGCTTTCTTT | CSVTRVSLNTEAFF
TRBJ2-2 | 14 | TRBV29-1 | many | TRBD1 | TGCAGCGTGACGGGACAGCTGAACACCGGGGAGCTGTTTTTT | CSVTGQLNTGELFF
TRBJ2-6 | 14 | TRBV20-1 | many | - | TGCAGTGCTCTACAGGCCTCTGGGGCCAACGTCCTGACTTTC | CSALQASGANVLTF
TRBJ2-5 | 11 | TRBV12-3/TRBV12-4 | many | - | TGTGCCAGCACCGTGGGGAAGACCCAGTACTTC | CASTVGKTQYF
TRBJ2-5 | 15 | TRBV3-1 | many | TRBD2 | TGTGCCAGCAGCCTGACTAGCGGGACCCAAGAGACCCAGTACTTC | CASSLTSGTQETQYF
TRBJ1-6 | 16 | TRBV18 | many | - | TGTGCCAGCTCACCAGCTCCCCCGGACTATAATTCACCCCTCCACTTT | CASSPAPPDYNSPLHF
TRBJ2-6 | 17 | TRBV7-8 | - | TRBD1 | TGTGCCAGCAGCTTCACAGGGGGCTTGGATGGGGCCAACGTCCTGACTTTC | CASSFTGGLDGANVLTF
TRBJ2-6 | 14 | TRBV29-1 | many | TRBD1 | TGCAGCGTTCAGGGGGCAAGTGGGGCCAACGTCCTGACTTTC | CSVQGASGANVLTF
TRBJ1-1 | 15 | TRBV5-1 | few | TRBD1 | TGCGCCAGCAGCTTGGGACAGGGAAGGAACACTGAAGCTTTCTTT | CASSLGQGRNTEAFF
TRBJ2-2 | 12 | TRBV12-3/TRBV12-4 | many | - | TGTGCCAGCAGTTTTGCCGCCGGGGAGCTGTTTTTT | CASSFAAGELFF
TRBJ1-1 | 15 | TRBV18 | many | - | TGTGCCAGCTCACCGCTCCCCGGCCCGAACACTGAAGCTTTCTTT | CASSPLPGPNTEAFF
TRBJ2-7 | 13 | TRBV27 | many | TRBD1 | TGTGCCAATACCCGGGACAGGGTGTGTGAGCAGTACTTC | CANTRDRVCEQYF
TRBJ1-2 | 15 | TRBV7-9 | - | - | TGTGCCAGCAGCTTAGGCGGGACGGTGCAGAATGGCTACACCTTC | CASSLGGTVQNGYTF
TRBJ1-3 | 17 | TRBV16 | many | - | TGTGCCAGCAGCCAACTTTCTACGCCGATCTCTGGAAACACCATATATTTT | CASSQLSTPISGNTIYF
TRBJ2-7 | 15 | TRBV5-1 | many | - | TGCGCCAGCAGCCGGCTTGGAGGGGCAATCTACGAGCAGTACTTC | CASSRLGGAIYEQYF
TRBJ1-1 | 17 | TRBV2 | many | - | TGTGCCAGCAGTGAAGCGCGTAGCAGAACTATGAACACTGAAGCTTTCTTT | CASSEARSRTMNTEAFF
TRBJ1-2 | 13 | TRBV12-3/TRBV12-4 | few | - | TGTGCCAGCAGTACAGGACAGATAGGCGGCTACACCTTC | CASSTGQIGGYTF